This is a list of T cell receptor beta chains from one sample in a study of regulatory T cells in long-lasting Graves disease. TCRdb re-called the multiplex PCR reads through MiXCR, storing one row per CDR3 protein. The repertoire includes 680,000 or so distinct CDR3 sequences, roughly 16% of them detected once, and roughly 18% sits in the top ten. These data also formed part of another study, on T cells in Graves' hyperthyroidism and ophthalmopathy.

Source: peripheral blood mononuclear cells (PBMCs), taken at new diagnosis, from a patient treated with antithyroid drugs. These receptors all stem from a woman aged 30 to 39 with Graves disease. Each CDR3 is given with its conserved first and last residue. A D gene is named only where the DNA matches it firmly. Part of the rows lack a size; the others show once, few, many or a class for expanded clones.

>many|TRBJ2-3|-|TRBV27
CASSADYRRETDTQYF
TGTGCCAGCAGTGCCGACTACCGACGCGAAACAGATACGCAGTATTTT
>many|TRBJ2-2|-|TRBV28
CALEGRTTGELFF
TGTGCCCTCGAGGGCAGGACTACCGGGGAGCTGTTTTTT
>few|TRBJ2-2|-|TRBV20-1
CRALDLNGELFF
TGCAGAGCCCTGGACCTAAACGGGGAGCTGTTTTTT
>-|TRBJ2-7|-|TRBV18
CASSPRASYEQYF
TGTGCCAGCTCGCCCCGGGCGTCCTACGAGCAGTACTTC
>-|TRBJ1-2|-|TRBV19
CASSGTPNGYTF
TGTGCCAGTAGTGGCACACCAAATGGCTACACCTTC
>-|TRBJ2-7|-|TRBV7-8
CASSLENPLVRGEQYF
TGTGCCAGCAGCTTAGAGAACCCCCTGGTTCGGGGCGAGCAGTACTTC
>many|TRBJ2-3|TRBD2|TRBV7-3
CASSQDGTSGGSTDTQYF
TGTGCCAGCAGCCAGGACGGGACTAGCGGAGGAAGCACAGATACGCAGTATTTT
>many|TRBJ2-1|-|TRBV3-1
CASSQDSGLLSYNEQFF
TGTGCCAGCAGCCAAGATTCCGGACTACTCTCCTACAATGAGCAGTTCTTC
>few|TRBJ2-1|TRBD2|TRBV5-1
CASSLPQTSGSWNNEQFF
TGCGCCAGCAGCTTGCCGCAGACTAGCGGGAGTTGGAACAATGAGCAGTTCTTC
>many|TRBJ1-5|-|TRBV27
CASSLTEDQPQHF
TGTGCCAGCAGTTTAACAGAGGATCAGCCCCAGCATTTT
>-|TRBJ2-1|-|TRBV5-1
CASSLQRSKQFF
TGCGCCAGCAGCCTGCAGCGGTCCAAGCAGTTCTTC
>few|TRBJ1-6|-|TRBV20-1
CSASSRVRADNSPLHF
TGCAGTGCTAGTTCTCGGGTCAGGGCGGATAATTCACCCCTCCACTTT
>-|TRBJ1-2|TRBD1|TRBV5-1
CASSFNFGQGDGYTF
TGCGCCAGCAGCTTTAATTTTGGACAGGGGGATGGCTACACCTTC
>-|TRBJ2-4|-|TRBV9
CASSVSGLAKNIQYF
TGTGCCAGCAGCGTTTCGGGGCTAGCCAAAAACATTCAGTACTTC
>few|TRBJ2-7|-|TRBV4-1
CASTATADYAYEQYF
TGCGCCAGCACAGCAACGGCTGATTATGCCTACGAGCAGTACTTC
>many|TRBJ2-7|-|TRBV6-1
CASSEKEVWTYYNSYEQYF
TGTGCCAGCAGTGAAAAAGAAGTCTGGACTTACTATAACTCCTACGAGCAGTACTTC
>-|TRBJ1-2|-|TRBV11-2
CASSQERHGYTF
TGTGCCAGCAGCCAAGAGCGCCATGGCTACACCTTC
>-|TRBJ2-3|-|TRBV20-1
CSGGTASTDTQYF
TGCAGTGGAGGGACTGCAAGCACAGATACGCAGTATTTT
>-|TRBJ2-5|-|TRBV29-1
CSGRNGGGGTQYF
TGCAGCGGCCGGAACGGTGGGGGTGGGACCCAGTACTTC
>-|TRBJ2-2|-|TRBV19
CASRMANTGELFF
TGTGCCAGTAGAATGGCGAACACCGGGGAGCTGTTTTTT
>-|TRBJ2-7|-|TRBV20-1
CSAIPQGGEQYF
TGCAGTGCTATTCCCCAGGGAGGCGAGCAGTACTTC
>few|TRBJ1-5|-|TRBV2
CASSEDQGIRQPQHF
TGTGCCAGCAGTGAAGACCAGGGAATTCGGCAGCCCCAGCATTTT
>-|TRBJ1-2|TRBD1|TRBV24-1
CATSDNRQGDGYTF
TGTGCCACCAGTGATAATCGACAGGGGGATGGCTACACCTTC
>-|TRBJ2-1|TRBD2|TRBV6-1
CASGQSGSSYNEQFF
TGTGCCAGCGGTCAAAGCGGGAGCTCCTACAATGAGCAGTTCTTC
>few|TRBJ1-2|-|TRBV3-1
CASSPSPISFRTNYGYTF
TGTGCCAGCAGCCCATCTCCAATATCTTTTCGGACAAACTATGGCTACACCTTC